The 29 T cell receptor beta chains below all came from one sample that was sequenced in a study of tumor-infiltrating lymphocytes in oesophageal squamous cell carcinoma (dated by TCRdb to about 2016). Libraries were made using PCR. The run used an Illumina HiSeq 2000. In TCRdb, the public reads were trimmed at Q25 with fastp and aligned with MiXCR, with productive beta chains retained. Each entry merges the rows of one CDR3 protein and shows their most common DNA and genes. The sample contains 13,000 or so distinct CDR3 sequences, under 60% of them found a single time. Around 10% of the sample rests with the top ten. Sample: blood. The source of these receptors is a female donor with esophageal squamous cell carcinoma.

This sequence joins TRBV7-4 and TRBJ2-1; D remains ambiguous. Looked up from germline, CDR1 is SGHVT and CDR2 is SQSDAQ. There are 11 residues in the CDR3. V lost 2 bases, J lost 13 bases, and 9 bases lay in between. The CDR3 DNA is TGTGCCAGCAGCTTATCGCTAGAACAGTTCTTC. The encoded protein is CASSLSLEQFF.

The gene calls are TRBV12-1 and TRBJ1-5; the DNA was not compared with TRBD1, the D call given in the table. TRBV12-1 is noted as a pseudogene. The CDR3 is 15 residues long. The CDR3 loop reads CASSFAGQVDQPQHF. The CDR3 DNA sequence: TGTGCCAGCAGCTTTGCTGGACAGGTCGATCAGCCCCAGCATTTT.

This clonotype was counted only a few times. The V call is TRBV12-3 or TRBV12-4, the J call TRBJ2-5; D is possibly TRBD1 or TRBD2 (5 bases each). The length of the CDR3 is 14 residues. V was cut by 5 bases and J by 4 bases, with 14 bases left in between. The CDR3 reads CASSPRDGRETQYF. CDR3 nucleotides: TGTGCCAGCAGTCCTAGGGACGGAAGAGAGACCCAGTACTTC.

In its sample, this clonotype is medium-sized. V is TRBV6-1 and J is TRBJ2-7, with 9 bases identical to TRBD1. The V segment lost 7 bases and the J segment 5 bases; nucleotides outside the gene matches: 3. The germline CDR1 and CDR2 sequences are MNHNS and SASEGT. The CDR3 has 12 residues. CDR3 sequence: CASKGQGHEQYF. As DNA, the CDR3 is TGTGCCAGCAAGGGACAGGGCCACGAGCAGTACTTC.

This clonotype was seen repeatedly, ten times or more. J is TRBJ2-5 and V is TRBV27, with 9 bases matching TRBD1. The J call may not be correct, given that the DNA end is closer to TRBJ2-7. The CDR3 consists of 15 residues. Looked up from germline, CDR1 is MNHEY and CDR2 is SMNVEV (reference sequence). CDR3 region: CASSLIGTGFHEQYF. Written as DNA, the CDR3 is TGTGCCAGCAGTTTGATTGGGACAGGGTTCCACGAGCAGTACTTC.

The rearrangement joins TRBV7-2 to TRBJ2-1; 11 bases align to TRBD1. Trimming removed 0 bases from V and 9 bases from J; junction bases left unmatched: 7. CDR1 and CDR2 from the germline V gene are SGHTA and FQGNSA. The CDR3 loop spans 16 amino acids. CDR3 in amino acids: CASSLASDRGRGEQFF. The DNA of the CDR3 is TGTGCCAGCAGCTTAGCCTCGGACAGGGGGCGGGGTGAGCAGTTCTTC.

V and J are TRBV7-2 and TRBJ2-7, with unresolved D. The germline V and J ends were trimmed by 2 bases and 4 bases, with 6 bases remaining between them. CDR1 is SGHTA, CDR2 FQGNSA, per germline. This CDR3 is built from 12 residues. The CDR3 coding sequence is TGTGCCAGCAGCTTATCAGCGTACGAGCAGTACTTC. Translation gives CASSLSAYEQYF.

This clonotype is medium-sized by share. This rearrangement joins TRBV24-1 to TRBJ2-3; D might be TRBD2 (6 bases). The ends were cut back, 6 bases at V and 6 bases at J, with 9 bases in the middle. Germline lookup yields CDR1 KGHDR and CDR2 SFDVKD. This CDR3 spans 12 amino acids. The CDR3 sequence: CATSSGRDTQYF. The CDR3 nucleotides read TGTGCCACCAGTTCGGGGAGGGATACGCAGTATTTT.

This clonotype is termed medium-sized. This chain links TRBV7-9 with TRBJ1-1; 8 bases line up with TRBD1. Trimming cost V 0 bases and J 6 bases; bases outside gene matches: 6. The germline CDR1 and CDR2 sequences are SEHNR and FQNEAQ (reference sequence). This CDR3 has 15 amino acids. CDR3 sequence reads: CASSLAGTGIAEAFF. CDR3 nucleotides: TGTGCCAGCAGCTTAGCGGGGACAGGAATCGCTGAAGCTTTCTTT.

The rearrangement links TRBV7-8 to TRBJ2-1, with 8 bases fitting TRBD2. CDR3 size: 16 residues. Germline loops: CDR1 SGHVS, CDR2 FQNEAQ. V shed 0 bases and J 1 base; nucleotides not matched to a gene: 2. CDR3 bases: TGTGCCAGCAGCTTAGCGAGCGGGAGATCCTACAATGAGCAGTTCTTC. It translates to CASSLASGRSYNEQFF.

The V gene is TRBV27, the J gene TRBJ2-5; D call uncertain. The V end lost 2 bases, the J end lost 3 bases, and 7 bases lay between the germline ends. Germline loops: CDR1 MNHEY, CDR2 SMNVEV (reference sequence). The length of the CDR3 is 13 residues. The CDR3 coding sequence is TGTGCCAGCAGTTTAGGTCGGGAAGAGACCCAGTACTTC. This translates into CASSLGREETQYF.

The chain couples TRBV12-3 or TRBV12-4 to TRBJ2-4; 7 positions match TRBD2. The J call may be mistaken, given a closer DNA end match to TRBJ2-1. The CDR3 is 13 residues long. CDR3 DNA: TGTGCCAGCAGACCTAGCGGTAACAATGAGCAGTTCTTC. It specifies CASRPSGNNEQFF.

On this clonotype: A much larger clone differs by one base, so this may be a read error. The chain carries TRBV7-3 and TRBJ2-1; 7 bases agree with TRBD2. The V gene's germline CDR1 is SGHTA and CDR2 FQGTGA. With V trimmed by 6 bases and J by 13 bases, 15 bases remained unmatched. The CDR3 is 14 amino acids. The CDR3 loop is CASRKTSAQETQFF. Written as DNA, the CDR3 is TGTGCCAGCAGGAAAACTAGCGCTCAAGAGACCCAGTTCTTC.

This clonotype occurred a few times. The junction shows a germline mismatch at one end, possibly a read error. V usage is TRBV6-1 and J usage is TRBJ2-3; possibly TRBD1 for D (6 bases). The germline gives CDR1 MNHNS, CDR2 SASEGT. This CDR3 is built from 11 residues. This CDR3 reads CASSSRQAQFF. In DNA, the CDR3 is TGTGCCAGCAGTTCTCGACAGGCGCAGTTCTTT.

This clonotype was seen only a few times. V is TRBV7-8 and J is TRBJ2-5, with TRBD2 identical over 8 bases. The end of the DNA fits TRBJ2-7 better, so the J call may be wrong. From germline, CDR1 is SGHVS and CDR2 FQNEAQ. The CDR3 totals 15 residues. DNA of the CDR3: TGTGCCAGCAGCATGCGAGGCGGGGGGTCCTACGAGCAGTACTTC. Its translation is CASSMRGGGSYEQYF.

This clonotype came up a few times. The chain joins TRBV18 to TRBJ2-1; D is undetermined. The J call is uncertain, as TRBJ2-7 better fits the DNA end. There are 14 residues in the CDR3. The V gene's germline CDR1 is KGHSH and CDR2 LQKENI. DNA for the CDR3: TGTGCCAGCTCACCGAGGCAGGCTCTCTGGGAGCAGTACTTC. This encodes CASSPRQALWEQYF.

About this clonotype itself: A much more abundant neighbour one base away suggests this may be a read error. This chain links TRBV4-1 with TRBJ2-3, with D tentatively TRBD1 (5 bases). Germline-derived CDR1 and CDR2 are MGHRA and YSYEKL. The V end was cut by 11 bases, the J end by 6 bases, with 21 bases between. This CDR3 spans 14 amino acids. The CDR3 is CAGRTGQGGDTQYF. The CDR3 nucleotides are TGCGCCGGGCGTACTGGGCAGGGTGGTGATACGCAGTATTTT.

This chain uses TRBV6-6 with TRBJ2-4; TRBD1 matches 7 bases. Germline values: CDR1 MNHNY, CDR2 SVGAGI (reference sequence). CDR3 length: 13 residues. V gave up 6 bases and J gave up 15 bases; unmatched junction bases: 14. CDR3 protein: CASSPTGSPNLYF. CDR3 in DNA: TGTGCCAGCAGCCCGACAGGGTCCCCCAACCTGTACTTC.

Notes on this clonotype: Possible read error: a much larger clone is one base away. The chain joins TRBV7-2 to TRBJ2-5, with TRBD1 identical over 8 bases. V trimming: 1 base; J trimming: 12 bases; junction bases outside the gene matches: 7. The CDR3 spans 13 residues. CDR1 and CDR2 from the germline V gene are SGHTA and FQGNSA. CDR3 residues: CASSLEAGGAKYF. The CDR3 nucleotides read TGTGCCAGCAGCTTAGAGGCAGGGGGCGCTAAGTACTTC.

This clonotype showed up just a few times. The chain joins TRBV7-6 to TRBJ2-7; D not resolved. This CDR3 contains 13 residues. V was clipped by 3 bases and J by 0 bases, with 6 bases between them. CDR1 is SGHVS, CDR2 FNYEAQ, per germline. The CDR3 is CASSFQYSYEQYF. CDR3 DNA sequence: TGTGCCAGCAGCTTTCAGTACTCCTACGAGCAGTACTTC.

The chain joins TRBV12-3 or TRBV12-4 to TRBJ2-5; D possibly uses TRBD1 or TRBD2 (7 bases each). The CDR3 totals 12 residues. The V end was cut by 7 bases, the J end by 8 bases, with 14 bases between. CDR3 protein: CASNWEGATQYF. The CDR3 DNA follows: TGTGCCAGCAACTGGGAGGGGGCAACCCAGTACTTC.

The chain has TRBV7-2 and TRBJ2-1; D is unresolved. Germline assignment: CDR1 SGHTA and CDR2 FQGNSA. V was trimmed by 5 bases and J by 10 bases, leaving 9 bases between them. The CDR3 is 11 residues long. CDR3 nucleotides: TGTGCCAGCAGCCTCACATACGAGCAGTTCTTC. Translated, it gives CASSLTYEQFF.

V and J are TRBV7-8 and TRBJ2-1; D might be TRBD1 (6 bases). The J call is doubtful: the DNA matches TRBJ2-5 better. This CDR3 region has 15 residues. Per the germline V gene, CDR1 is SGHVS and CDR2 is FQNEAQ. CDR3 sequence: CASSPRLRGQETQYF. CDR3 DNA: TGTGCCAGCAGCCCGCGGCTTAGGGGGCAAGAGACCCAGTACTTC.

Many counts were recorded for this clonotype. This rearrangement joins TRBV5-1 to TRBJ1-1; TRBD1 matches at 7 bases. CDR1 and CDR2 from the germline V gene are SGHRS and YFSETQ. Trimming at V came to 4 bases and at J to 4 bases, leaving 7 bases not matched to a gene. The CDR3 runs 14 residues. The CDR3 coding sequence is TGCGCCAGCAGCATGCAGGGGGAGGGCACTGAAGCTTTCTTT. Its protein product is CASSMQGEGTEAFF.

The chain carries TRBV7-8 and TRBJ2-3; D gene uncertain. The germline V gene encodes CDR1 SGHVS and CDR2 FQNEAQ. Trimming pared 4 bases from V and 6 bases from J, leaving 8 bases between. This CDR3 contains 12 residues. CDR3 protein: CASSSPTDTQYF. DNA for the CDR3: TGTGCCAGCAGCTCACCTACGGATACGCAGTATTTT.

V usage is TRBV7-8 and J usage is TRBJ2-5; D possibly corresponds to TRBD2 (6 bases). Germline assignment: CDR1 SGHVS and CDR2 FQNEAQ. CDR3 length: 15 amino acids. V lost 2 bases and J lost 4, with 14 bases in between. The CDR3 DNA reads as TGTGCCAGCAGCTTATCAGGCGGGGCGGGAGAGACCCAGTACTTC. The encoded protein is CASSLSGGAGETQYF.

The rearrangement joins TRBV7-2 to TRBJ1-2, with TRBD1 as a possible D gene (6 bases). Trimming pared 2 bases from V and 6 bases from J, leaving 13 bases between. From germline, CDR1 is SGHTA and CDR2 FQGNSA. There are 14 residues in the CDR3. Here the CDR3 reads CASSLRQGRDGYTF. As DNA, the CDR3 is TGTGCCAGCAGCTTACGGCAGGGGAGGGATGGCTACACCTTC.

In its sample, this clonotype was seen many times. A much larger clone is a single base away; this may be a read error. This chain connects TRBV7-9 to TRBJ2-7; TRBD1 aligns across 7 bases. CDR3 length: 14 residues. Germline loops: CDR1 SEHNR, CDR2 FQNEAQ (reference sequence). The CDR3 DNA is TGTGCCAGCAGCTTAGGGGACAGTCCTACGAGCAGTGACTTC. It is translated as CASSLGDSPTSSDF.

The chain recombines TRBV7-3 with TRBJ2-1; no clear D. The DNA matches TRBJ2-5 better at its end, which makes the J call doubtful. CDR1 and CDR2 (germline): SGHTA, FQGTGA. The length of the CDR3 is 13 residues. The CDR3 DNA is TGTGCCAGCTCGTCGGGCAGAGGAGAGACCCAGTACTTC. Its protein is CASSSGRGETQYF.